Sequencing of this TCR beta chain was carried out in a study of blood T cell repertoires in COVID-19. The CDR3 spans 15 residues. CDR1 is SGHTA, CDR2 FQGNSA, per germline. Trimming removed 6 bases at V and 7 bases at J, with 19 bases between. Measured with immunoSEQ multiplex PCR; TCRdb has only the in-frame clones, and not every one. Of roughly 190,000 clones listed, about four fifths are singletons. The TCR comes from a man aged 50 to 59 with active or convalescent COVID-19. Material: peripheral blood. This chain links TRBV7-2 with TRBJ2-1; no clear D gene. The CDR3 protein is CASRTSTDVWNEQFF. The CDR3 bases are TGTGCCAGCAGGACCAGCACAGATGTTTGGAATGAGCAGTTCTTC. Together with reference TRBV7-2 and TRBJ2-1, the CDR3 gives the full variable domain: GAGVSQSPSNKVTEKGKDVELRCDPISGHTALYWYRQSLGQGLEFLIYFQGNSAPDKSGLPSDRFSAERTGGSVSTLTIQRTQQEDSAVYLCASRTSTDVWNEQFFGPGTRLTVL.